A selection of T cell receptor beta chains follows, all from one sample in a study of shared clonotypes between healthy human individuals. TCRdb's copy holds only in-frame clones and misses some; the assay was immunoSEQ multiplex PCR. Of 2,500,000 or so clones in the sample, over 85% are singletons; the top ten hold roughly 0.36%. Sequencing input: naive CD4+ T cells from PBMCs. Receptors were obtained from a man aged 18 to 29 in good health. Some clones in this sample may be carry-over from other donors' samples. Each CDR3 is given without its conserved first and last residue. The order of the fields is V gene, clone size, CDR3 protein. Clone size is stated in some rows and not others, as once, few, many or a class when expanded.

v_gene: TRBV2
abundance: NA
CDR3aa: ASNRRGGNEQY

v_gene: TRBV6-1
abundance: NA
CDR3aa: ASSEAQGNVGKLF

v_gene: TRBV28
abundance: NA
CDR3aa: ASRSKAGSYNEQF

v_gene: TRBV2
abundance: NA
CDR3aa: ASRTSRTYEQY

v_gene: TRBV5-8
abundance: NA
CDR3aa: ASSHSGGAGEKLF

v_gene: TRBV5-1
abundance: NA
CDR3aa: ASSYSGERRYGYT

v_gene: TRBV23-1
abundance: NA
CDR3aa: ASSQTLGGLGNTIY

v_gene: TRBV28
abundance: NA
CDR3aa: ASSFPGANVLT

v_gene: TRBV4-1
abundance: NA
CDR3aa: ASSPGGSGSKPGGYNEQF

v_gene: TRBV11-3
abundance: NA
CDR3aa: ASSSGAIEQF

v_gene: TRBV5-1
abundance: NA
CDR3aa: ASSLPSGRAGGELF

v_gene: TRBV9
abundance: NA
CDR3aa: ASSVEGLAGVGEQY

v_gene: TRBV15
abundance: NA
CDR3aa: ATSRGGGGQETQY

v_gene: TRBV28
abundance: NA
CDR3aa: ASKLGPGLNYGYT

v_gene: TRBV14
abundance: NA
CDR3aa: ASSRLAGEGRNEQF

v_gene: TRBV7-2
abundance: once
CDR3aa: ASSFRTGSGNTIY

v_gene: TRBV2
abundance: NA
CDR3aa: ASSEEIAGVYNEQF

v_gene: TRBV7-9
abundance: NA
CDR3aa: ASSLEGGSGTGPLDEQF

v_gene: TRBV9
abundance: NA
CDR3aa: ASSVGLDRGIQY

v_gene: TRBV28
abundance: NA
CDR3aa: ASSSPPGATGDNEQF

v_gene: TRBV7-8
abundance: NA
CDR3aa: ASSPGLVGSSYEQY

v_gene: TRBV28
abundance: NA
CDR3aa: ASSTGLPNEQF

v_gene: TRBV5-4
abundance: NA
CDR3aa: ASSLGTSPETQY

v_gene: TRBV28
abundance: NA
CDR3aa: ASSHLAGDGSYNEQF

v_gene: TRBV18
abundance: once
CDR3aa: ASSPGADSWVDEQY

v_gene: TRBV5-1
abundance: NA
CDR3aa: ASSSDRGGNGELF

v_gene: TRBV4-1
abundance: NA
CDR3aa: ASSQVPDSYTGELF

v_gene: TRBV28
abundance: once
CDR3aa: ASRSGLAGASTDTQY

v_gene: TRBV5-1
abundance: NA
CDR3aa: ASSLVQGGTDTQY

v_gene: TRBV7-2
abundance: NA
CDR3aa: ASSRFGGQGSTDTQY

v_gene: TRBV5-1
abundance: NA
CDR3aa: ASSFGSQSNTEAF

v_gene: TRBV7-2
abundance: NA
CDR3aa: ASSPSGRYTDTQY

v_gene: TRBV5-1
abundance: few
CDR3aa: ASSQGGGYEAF

v_gene: TRBV5-4
abundance: once
CDR3aa: ASRTAGATDTQY

v_gene: TRBV11-3
abundance: NA
CDR3aa: ASSFGGLRSEQY

v_gene: TRBV18
abundance: NA
CDR3aa: ASSPLFASGKRPAYEQY

v_gene: TRBV10-3
abundance: few
CDR3aa: ASGLISTEAF

v_gene: TRBV7-6
abundance: NA
CDR3aa: ASSLEAHLAALLYNEQF

v_gene: TRBV19
abundance: NA
CDR3aa: ASSIGQGGGQPQH

v_gene: TRBV30
abundance: NA
CDR3aa: AWSVEGSGDTQY

v_gene: TRBV9
abundance: few
CDR3aa: ASSVATPGPGGELF

v_gene: TRBV29-1
abundance: NA
CDR3aa: SGERGVSEQY

v_gene: TRBV28
abundance: NA
CDR3aa: ASSPSPGRDYGYT

v_gene: TRBV5-1
abundance: NA
CDR3aa: ASGGTGYNSPLH

v_gene: TRBV5-6
abundance: NA
CDR3aa: ASSLGLAEEETQY

v_gene: TRBV6-1
abundance: NA
CDR3aa: ASSNRGGDGYT

v_gene: TRBV29-1
abundance: NA
CDR3aa: SVVGDLYNEQF

v_gene: TRBV5-6
abundance: NA
CDR3aa: ASSPPASRDPDTQY

v_gene: TRBV9
abundance: NA
CDR3aa: ASSPGSSGNSGELF

v_gene: TRBV9
abundance: NA
CDR3aa: ASSTRGQAAYEQY

v_gene: TRBV6-6
abundance: few
CDR3aa: ASSISGVMVEKLF

v_gene: TRBV5-6
abundance: NA
CDR3aa: ASSLMGDWKYNEQF

v_gene: TRBV30
abundance: NA
CDR3aa: ACRDLARETQY

v_gene: TRBV5-1
abundance: NA
CDR3aa: ASSLVQAGTDTQY

v_gene: TRBV28
abundance: NA
CDR3aa: ASSSENIQY

v_gene: TRBV27
abundance: few
CDR3aa: ASSPGGNYGYT